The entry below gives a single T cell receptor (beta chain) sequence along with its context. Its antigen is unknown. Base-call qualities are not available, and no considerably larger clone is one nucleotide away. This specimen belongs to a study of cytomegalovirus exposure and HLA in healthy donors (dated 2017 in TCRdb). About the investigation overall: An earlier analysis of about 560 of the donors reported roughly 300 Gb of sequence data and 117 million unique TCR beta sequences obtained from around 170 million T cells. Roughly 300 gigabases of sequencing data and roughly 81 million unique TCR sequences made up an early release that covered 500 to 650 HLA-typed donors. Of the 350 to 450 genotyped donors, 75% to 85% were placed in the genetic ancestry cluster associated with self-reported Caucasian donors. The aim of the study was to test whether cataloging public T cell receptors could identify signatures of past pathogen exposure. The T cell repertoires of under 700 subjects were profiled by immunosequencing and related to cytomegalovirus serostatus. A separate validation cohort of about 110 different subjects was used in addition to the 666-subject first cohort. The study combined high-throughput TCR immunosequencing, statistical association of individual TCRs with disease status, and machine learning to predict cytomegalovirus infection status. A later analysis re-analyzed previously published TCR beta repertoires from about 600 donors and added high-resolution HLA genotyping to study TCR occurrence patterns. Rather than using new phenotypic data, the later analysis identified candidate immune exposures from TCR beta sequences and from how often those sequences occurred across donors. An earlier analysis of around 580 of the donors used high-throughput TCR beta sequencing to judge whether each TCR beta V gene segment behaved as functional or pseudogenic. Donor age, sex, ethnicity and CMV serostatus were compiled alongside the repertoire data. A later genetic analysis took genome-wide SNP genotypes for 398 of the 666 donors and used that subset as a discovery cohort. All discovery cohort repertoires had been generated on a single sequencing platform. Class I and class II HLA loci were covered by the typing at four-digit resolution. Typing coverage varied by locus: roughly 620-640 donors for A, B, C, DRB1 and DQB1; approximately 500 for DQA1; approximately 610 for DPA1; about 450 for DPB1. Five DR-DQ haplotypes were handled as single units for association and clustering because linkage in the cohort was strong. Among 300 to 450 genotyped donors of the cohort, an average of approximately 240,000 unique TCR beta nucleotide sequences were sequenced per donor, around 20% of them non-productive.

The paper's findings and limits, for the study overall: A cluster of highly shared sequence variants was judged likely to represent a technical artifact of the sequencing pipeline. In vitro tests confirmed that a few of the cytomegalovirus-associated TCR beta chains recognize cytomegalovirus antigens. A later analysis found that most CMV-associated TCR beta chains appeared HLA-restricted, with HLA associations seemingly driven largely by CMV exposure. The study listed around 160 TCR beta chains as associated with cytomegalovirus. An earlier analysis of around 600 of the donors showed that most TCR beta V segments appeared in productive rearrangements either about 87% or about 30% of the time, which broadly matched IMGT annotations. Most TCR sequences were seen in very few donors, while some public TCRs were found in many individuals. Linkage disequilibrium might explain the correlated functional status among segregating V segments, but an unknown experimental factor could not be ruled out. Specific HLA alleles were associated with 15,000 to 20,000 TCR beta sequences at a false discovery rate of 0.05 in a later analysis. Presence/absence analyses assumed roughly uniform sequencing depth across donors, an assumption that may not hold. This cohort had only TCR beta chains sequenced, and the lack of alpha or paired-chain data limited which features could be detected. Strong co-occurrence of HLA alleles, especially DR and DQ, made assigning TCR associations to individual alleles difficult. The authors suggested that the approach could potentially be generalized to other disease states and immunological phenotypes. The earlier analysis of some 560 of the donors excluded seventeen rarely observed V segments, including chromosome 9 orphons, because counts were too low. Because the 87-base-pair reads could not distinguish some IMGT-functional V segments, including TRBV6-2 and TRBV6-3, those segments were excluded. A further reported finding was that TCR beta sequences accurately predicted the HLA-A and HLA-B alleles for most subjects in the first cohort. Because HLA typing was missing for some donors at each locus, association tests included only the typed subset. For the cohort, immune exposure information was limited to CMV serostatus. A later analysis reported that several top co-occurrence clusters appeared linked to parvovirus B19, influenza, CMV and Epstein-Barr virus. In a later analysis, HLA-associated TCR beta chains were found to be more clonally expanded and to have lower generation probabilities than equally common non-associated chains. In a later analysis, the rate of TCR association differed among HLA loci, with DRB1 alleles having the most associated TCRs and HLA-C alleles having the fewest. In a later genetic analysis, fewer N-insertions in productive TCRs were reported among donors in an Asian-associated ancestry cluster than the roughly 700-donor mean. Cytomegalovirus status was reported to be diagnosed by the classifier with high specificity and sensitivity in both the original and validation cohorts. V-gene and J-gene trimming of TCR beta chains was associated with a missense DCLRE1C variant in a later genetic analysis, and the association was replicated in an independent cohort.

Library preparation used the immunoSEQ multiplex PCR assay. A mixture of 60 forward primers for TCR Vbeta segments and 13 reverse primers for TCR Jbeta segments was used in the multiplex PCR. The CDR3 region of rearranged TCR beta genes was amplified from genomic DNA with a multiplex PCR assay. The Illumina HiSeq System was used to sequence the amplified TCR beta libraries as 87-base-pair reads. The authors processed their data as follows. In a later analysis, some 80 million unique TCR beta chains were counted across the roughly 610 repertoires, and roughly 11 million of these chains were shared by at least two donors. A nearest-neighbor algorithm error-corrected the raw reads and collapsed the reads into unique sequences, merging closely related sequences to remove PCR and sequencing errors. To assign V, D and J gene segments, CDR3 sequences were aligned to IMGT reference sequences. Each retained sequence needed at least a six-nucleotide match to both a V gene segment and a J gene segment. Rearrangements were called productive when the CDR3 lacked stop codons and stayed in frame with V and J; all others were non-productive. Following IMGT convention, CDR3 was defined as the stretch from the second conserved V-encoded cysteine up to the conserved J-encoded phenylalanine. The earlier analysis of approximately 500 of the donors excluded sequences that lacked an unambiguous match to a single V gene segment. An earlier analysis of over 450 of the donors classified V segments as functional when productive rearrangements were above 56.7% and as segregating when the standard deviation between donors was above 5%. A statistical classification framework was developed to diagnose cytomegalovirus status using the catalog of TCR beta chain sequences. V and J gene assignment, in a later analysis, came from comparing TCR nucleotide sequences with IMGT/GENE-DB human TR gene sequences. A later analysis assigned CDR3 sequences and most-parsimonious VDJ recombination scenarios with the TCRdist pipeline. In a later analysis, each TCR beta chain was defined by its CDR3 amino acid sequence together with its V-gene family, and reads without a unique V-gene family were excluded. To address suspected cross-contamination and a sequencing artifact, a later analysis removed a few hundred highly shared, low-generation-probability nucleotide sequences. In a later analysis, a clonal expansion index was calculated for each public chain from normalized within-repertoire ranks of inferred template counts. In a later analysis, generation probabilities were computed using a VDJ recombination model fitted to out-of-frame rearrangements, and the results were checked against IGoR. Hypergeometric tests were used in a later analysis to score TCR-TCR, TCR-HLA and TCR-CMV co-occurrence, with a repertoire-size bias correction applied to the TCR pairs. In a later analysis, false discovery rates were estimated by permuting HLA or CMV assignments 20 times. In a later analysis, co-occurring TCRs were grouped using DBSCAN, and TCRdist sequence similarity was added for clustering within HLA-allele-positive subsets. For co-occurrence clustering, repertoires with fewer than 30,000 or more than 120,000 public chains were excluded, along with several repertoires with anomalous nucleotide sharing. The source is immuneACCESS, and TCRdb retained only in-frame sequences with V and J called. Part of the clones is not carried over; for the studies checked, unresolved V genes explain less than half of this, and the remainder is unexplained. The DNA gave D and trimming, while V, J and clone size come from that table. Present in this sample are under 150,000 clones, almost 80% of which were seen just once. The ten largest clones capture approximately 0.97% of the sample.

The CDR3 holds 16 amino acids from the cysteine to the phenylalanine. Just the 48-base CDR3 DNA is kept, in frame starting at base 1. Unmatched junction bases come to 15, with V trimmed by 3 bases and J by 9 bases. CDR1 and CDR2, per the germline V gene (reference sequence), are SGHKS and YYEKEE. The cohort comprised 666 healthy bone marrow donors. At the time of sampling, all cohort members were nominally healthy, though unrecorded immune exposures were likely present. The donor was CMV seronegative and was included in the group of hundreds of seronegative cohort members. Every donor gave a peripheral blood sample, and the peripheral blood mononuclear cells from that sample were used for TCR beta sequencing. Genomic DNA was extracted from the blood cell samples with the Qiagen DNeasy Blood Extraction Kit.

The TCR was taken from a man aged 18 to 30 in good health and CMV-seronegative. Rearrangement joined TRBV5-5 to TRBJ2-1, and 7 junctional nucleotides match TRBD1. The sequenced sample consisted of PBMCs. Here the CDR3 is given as CASSSTGYSVLGEQFF. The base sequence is TGTGCCAGCAGCTCGACAGGGTATTCTGTTCTGGGTGAGCAGTTCTTC.